Listed here are 26 T cell receptor beta chains from one sample, sequenced in a study of vaccination effects on CD4 cells after COVID-19 (dated by TCRdb to between 2021 and 2023). In the ViraFEST assay, PBMC were stimulated with viral peptide pools, and TCR sequencing was then used to find antigen-specific CD4+ T cell clonotypes based on their expansion. After more than 9 days of culture, CD4+ T cells were isolated with the EasySep CD4+ T cell isolation kit. Negative nucleocapsid antibody results before and after vaccination confirmed that the healthy vaccine recipients had no prior SARS-CoV-2 infection. Libraries were constructed by the immunoSEQ multiplex PCR assay. TCRdb took this table from immuneACCESS and kept in-frame rearrangements with V and J called. Such tables lack part of the clones; where checked against another copy, unresolved V genes explain under half of the gap, and the rest is unexplained. The sample table lists some 41,000 clones, just over 75% of them with a count of one. The ten largest clonotypes hold 10% to 12% of the sample.

No antigen has been identified for these receptors. This sample comprised CD4+ T cells from PBMCs cultured with SARS-CoV-2 spike peptides, obtained before COVID-19 vaccination. The sample's cell subset or site label is to be understood as: SARS-CoV-2 spike overlapping peptide pool stimulation. The receptors here all came from a human donor who received a COVID-19 vaccine.

This chain uses TRBV7-7 with TRBJ2-1, with D perhaps matching TRBD2 (5 bases). V was trimmed by 1 base and J by 3 bases, leaving 7 bases between them. CDR1 is SSHAT, CDR2 FNYEAQ, per germline (reference sequence). The CDR3 totals 14 residues. The CDR3 DNA is TGTGCCAGCAGCTTAGACGAGGGCTACAATGAGCAGTTCTTC. Its translation is CASSLDEGYNEQFF.

This chain joins TRBV5-1 and TRBJ2-5; a weak D match, TRBD1 (5 bases). Germline lookup yields CDR1 SGHRS and CDR2 YFSETQ. This CDR3 has 13 amino acids. V was trimmed by 2 bases and J by 4 bases, leaving 9 bases between them. CDR3 in DNA: TGCGCCAGCAGCTTAGGACACCCAGAGACCCAGTACTTC. Translating gives CASSLGHPETQYF. The variable domain in full, with the rest retrieved from reference TRBV5-1 and TRBJ2-5, is KAGVTQTPRYLIKTRGQQVTLSCSPISGHRSVSWYQQTPGQGLQFLFEYFSETQRNKGNFPGRFSGRQFSNSRSEMNVSTLELGDSALYLCASSLGHPETQYFGPGTRLLVL.

The sample holds one count of this clone. V usage is TRBV28 and J usage is TRBJ2-5; D is unclear. CDR1 and CDR2 (germline): MDHEN, SYDVKM. Trimming removed 4 bases from V and 5 bases from J, with 11 bases in between. This CDR3 spans 13 amino acids. The CDR3 reads CASSSESGETQYF. The CDR3 DNA sequence: TGTGCCAGCAGTTCCGAGTCTGGGGAGACCCAGTACTTC.

The table lists this clone with a count of one. The chain links TRBV18 to TRBJ2-1; 11 nucleotides match TRBD2. CDR3 size: 16 residues. With 3 bases clipped from V and 4 bases from J, the junction kept 5 bases outside the gene matches. Germline lookup yields CDR1 KGHSH and CDR2 LQKENI. The CDR3 DNA sequence: TGTGCCAGCTCACCTAGGGGGACTAGCGGATACAATGAGCAGTTCTTC. Translated, it gives CASSPRGTSGYNEQFF.

The chain uses TRBV14 and TRBJ1-1, with 8 bases aligning to TRBD1. Germline CDR1 is SGHDN and CDR2 is FVKESK. The CDR3 consists of 16 residues. The trim removed 1 base at V and 3 bases at J, leaving 7 bases unmatched. The CDR3 DNA follows: TGTGCCAGCAGCCAAGTCGACAGGGGTAGGGACACTGAAGCTTTCTTT. Translating it yields CASSQVDRGRDTEAFF.

V and J are TRBV6-5 and TRBJ1-2; D is undetermined. V lost 5 bases and J lost 2, with 9 bases in between. This CDR3 is built from 13 residues. Germline V gene lookup returns CDR1 MNHEY and CDR2 SVGAGI. CDR3: CASSPTENYGYTF. In DNA, the CDR3 is TGTGCCAGCAGTCCGACCGAGAACTATGGCTACACCTTC.

The chain carries TRBV29-1 and TRBJ2-5; no reliable D call. V shed 3 bases and J shed 3 bases, with 11 bases lying between them. This CDR3 is built from 13 residues. CDR1 and CDR2 (germline): SQVTM, ANQGSEA. CDR3 nucleotide sequence: TGCAGCGTTGACGACGGTTACAAAGAGACCCAGTACTTC. Protein product: CSVDDGYKETQYF.

This clone was recorded once. This chain connects TRBV7-3 to TRBJ2-1, with TRBD2 matching over 16 bases. This CDR3 is 18 amino acids long. V shed 2 bases, J shed 7 bases, and the junction held 8 bases outside the gene matches. CDR1 and CDR2 (germline): SGHTA, FQGTGA. CDR3 sequence: CASSLGGTSGGAGNEQFF. In nucleotides, the CDR3 is TGTGCCAGCAGCTTAGGGGGGACTAGCGGGGGGGCCGGGAATGAGCAGTTCTTC.

V and J are TRBV7-2 and TRBJ2-5; D tentatively reads TRBD1 or TRBD2 (7 bases each). This CDR3 has 17 amino acids. Per the germline V gene, CDR1 is SGHTA and CDR2 is FQGNSA. Trimming cost V 4 bases and J 5 bases, with 23 bases left between them. This chain's CDR3 is CASSSRGGRQGGETQYF. The CDR3 bases are TGTGCCAGCAGCTCAAGGGGGGGAAGACAGGGCGGGGAGACCCAGTACTTC.

The V gene is TRBV11-2, the J gene TRBJ2-1, with D unresolved. The germline V gene encodes CDR1 SGHAT and CDR2 FQNNGV. V was trimmed by 5 bases and J by 3 bases, leaving 8 bases between them. The CDR3 is made up of 13 amino acids. For the CDR3, the DNA is TGTGCCAGCAGCGTTGGGTTCTACAATGAGCAGTTCTTC. Protein product: CASSVGFYNEQFF. Full variable domain (missing parts from reference TRBV11-2 and TRBJ2-1): EAGVAQSPRYKIIEKRQSVAFWCNPISGHATLYWYQQILGQGPKLLIQFQNNGVVDDSQLPKDRFSAERLKGVDSTLKIQPAKLEDSAVYLCASSVGFYNEQFFGPGTRLTVL.

V usage is TRBV9 and J usage is TRBJ1-6, with D unclear. CDR3 length: 12 residues. Germline CDR1 SGDLS, CDR2 YYNGEE. The V and J ends lost 3 bases and 7 bases respectively, with 5 bases between them. The CDR3 coding sequence is TGTGCCAGCAGCGACTCAAATTCACCCCTCCACTTT. This encodes CASSDSNSPLHF.

This clone was recorded a few times. The V gene is TRBV10-2, the J gene TRBJ1-1; D not resolved. CDR1 is WSHSY and CDR2 is SAAADI in the germline V gene. This CDR3 is 14 amino acids long. Deletions cut 5 bases from V and 2 bases from J, with 12 bases between. CDR3: CASSISAQNTEAFF. CDR3 nucleotide sequence: TGCGCCAGCAGTATCTCAGCACAAAACACTGAAGCTTTCTTT.

This clone was counted once. The chain combines TRBV2 with TRBJ1-5; TRBD1 aligns across 9 bases. Germline V lookup: CDR1 SNHLY, CDR2 FYNNEI. V gave up 8 bases and J gave up 7 bases; unmatched junction bases: 12. The CDR3 extends over 15 amino acids. As DNA, the CDR3 is TGTGCCAGCGGAGGACAGGGGATAATGGGGCAGCCCCAGCATTTT. As protein: CASGGQGIMGQPQHF.

This rearrangement joins TRBV28 to TRBJ2-7, with D tentatively TRBD1 (6 bases). The CDR3 covers 14 residues. Trimming left V 6 bases short and J 5 bases short, with 17 bases between. From germline, CDR1 is MDHEN and CDR2 SYDVKM. CDR3 DNA: TGTGCCAGCAGACCACGACAGGAGCTGAACGAGCAGTACGTC. Its translation is CASRPRQELNEQYV.

This clone was detected only a few times. This sequence joins TRBV5-1 and TRBJ1-1; D remains ambiguous. Germline V gene lookup returns CDR1 SGHRS and CDR2 YFSETQ. Trimming removed 0 bases from V and 2 bases from J, with 8 bases in between. The CDR3 is made up of 14 amino acids. In DNA form, the CDR3 reads TGCGCCAGCAGCTTGGTGGCGGCAAACACTGAAGCTTTCTTT. It yields the protein CASSLVAANTEAFF.

The V and J genes are TRBV27 and TRBJ2-5; D not resolved. V was pared by 2 bases and J by 1 base, with 8 bases between. Germline CDR1 reads MNHEY; CDR2 reads SMNVEV (reference sequence). This CDR3 region has 14 residues. DNA of the CDR3: TGTGCCAGCAGTTTAATCGGCATCCAAGAGACCCAGTACTTC. This translates into CASSLIGIQETQYF.

The rearrangement joins TRBV4-2 to TRBJ1-2; TRBD1 aligns across 7 bases. V trimming: 1 base; J trimming: 4 bases; junction bases outside the gene matches: 9. The CDR3 contains 16 residues. Germline V gives CDR1 LGHNA, CDR2 YNFKEQ. The DNA of the CDR3 is TGTGCCAGCAGCCAAGTGGGCCAGGGGGGCGCCTATGGCTACACCTTC. Its translation: CASSQVGQGGAYGYTF.

The chain links TRBV5-5 to TRBJ2-7, with D possibly TRBD1 on 6 matching bases. Germline V gene data show CDR1 as SGHKS and CDR2 as YYEKEE (reference sequence). The CDR3 runs to 15 residues. V gave up 4 bases and J gave up 0 bases, with 14 bases separating them. CDR3 sequence reads: CASSTGTLSSYEQYV. CDR3 bases: TGTGCCAGCAGCACAGGGACGTTGAGCTCCTACGAGCAGTACGTC.

The J gene is TRBJ2-3, the V gene TRBV28; 8 bases align to TRBD2. Germline-derived CDR1 and CDR2 are MDHEN and SYDVKM. V trimming: 8 bases; J trimming: 3 bases; junction bases outside the gene matches: 13. The CDR3 spans 16 residues. CDR3 sequence: CASLVGPGLGTDTQYF. In DNA, the CDR3 is TGTGCCAGCCTAGTCGGGCCGGGACTAGGAACAGATACGCAGTATTTT.

V and J are TRBV2 and TRBJ2-2, with D uncertain. Germline CDR1 and CDR2: SNHLY and FYNNEI. This CDR3 has 14 amino acids. Trimming stripped 1 base from V and 7 bases from J, with 10 bases between. This CDR3 is CASSEVRAGGELFF. The CDR3 DNA reads TGTGCCAGCAGTGAAGTAAGGGCTGGCGGGGAGCTGTTTTTT. Full variable domain (rest looked up from reference TRBV2 and TRBJ2-2): EPEVTQTPSHQVTQMGQEVILRCVPISNHLYFYWYRQILGQKVEFLVSFYNNEISEKSEIFDDQFSVERPDGSNFTLKIRSTKLEDSAMYFCASSEVRAGGELFFGEGSRLTVL.

The chain joins TRBV7-2 to TRBJ1-5; 8 bases line up with TRBD1. The CDR3 runs to 15 residues. Per the germline V gene, CDR1 is SGHTA and CDR2 is FQGNSA. V lost 4 bases to trimming and J lost 5 bases; unmatched junction nucleotides: 7. The CDR3 DNA reads TGTGCCAGCAGCTCCCGGACAGGGATCGATCAGCCCCAGCATTTT. Its translation: CASSSRTGIDQPQHF.

The chain recombines TRBV11-3 with TRBJ2-1; D may match TRBD1 or TRBD2 (5 bases each). Germline V CDR1 and CDR2: SGHNT, YENEEA. CDR3 length: 13 residues. V shed 4 bases and J shed 8 bases, with 12 bases lying between them. Here the CDR3 reads CASSSLVGDEQFF. The DNA for the CDR3 is TGTGCCAGCAGCTCGTTGGTGGGGGATGAGCAGTTCTTC.

The chain combines TRBV5-1 with TRBJ2-7; TRBD1 matches at 8 bases. V dropped 1 base and J dropped 4; count of bases not matched to a gene: 1. There are 13 residues in the CDR3. Per the germline V gene, CDR1 is SGHRS and CDR2 is YFSETQ. CDR3 sequence: CASSLTGGYEQYV. DNA for the CDR3: TGCGCCAGCAGCTTGACAGGGGGGTACGAGCAGTACGTC.

This chain uses TRBV6-2 or TRBV6-3 with TRBJ2-3; TRBD2 might be the D (6 bases). The germline gives CDR1 MNHEY, CDR2 SVGEGT. This CDR3 comprises 18 residues. V lost 0 bases and J 1 base, leaving 17 bases between the germline ends. The DNA of the CDR3 is TGTGCCAGCAGTTACTCTTTCGCCGCGTCGGGGGGCACAGATACGCAGTATTTT. Protein: CASSYSFAASGGTDTQYF.

This chain links TRBV5-5 with TRBJ1-5; TRBD1 aligns across 8 bases. Germline V lookup: CDR1 SGHKS, CDR2 YYEKEE (reference sequence). This CDR3 is built from 16 residues. J lost 5 bases, V lost 4 bases, and 11 bases had no gene match. CDR3 in DNA: TGTGCCAGCAGCCCCCAAGACAGGGGTTGGGATCAGCCCCAGCATTTT. Protein: CASSPQDRGWDQPQHF.

This sequence joins TRBV9 and TRBJ1-5, with TRBD1 as a possible D gene (6 bases). V dropped 0 bases and J dropped 4 bases, with 11 bases sitting between them. Germline values: CDR1 SGDLS, CDR2 YYNGEE. CDR3 size: 15 residues. DNA of the CDR3: TGTGCCAGCAGCGTAGCAGCAGGGGAAAATCAGCCCCAGCATTTT. It translates to CASSVAAGENQPQHF.